This T cell receptor beta chain is from a study of cytomegalovirus exposure and HLA in healthy donors. Findings of the study overall: Specific recognition of CMV antigens was confirmed in vitro for a few chains (all CMV-associated).

Worth noting for this clone: Its antigen is still unknown.

Generated by immunoSEQ multiplex PCR, the TCRdb table keeps only in-frame clones and is missing some. The sample lists more than 85,000 clones, roughly 90% seen once, with 1.4% in the top ten. Germline V CDR1 and CDR2: LNHDA, SQIVND (reference sequence). This CDR3 has 15 amino acids. V was clipped by 5 bases and J by 0 bases, with 14 bases between them. The gene calls are TRBV19 and TRBJ2-7; TRBD2 might be the D (6 bases). The TCR comes from a woman aged 30 to 39 in good health and CMV-seropositive. The sequencing sample was made of PBMCs. For the CDR3, the DNA is TGTGCCAGTAGTGGATGGAGGGAGCGCTCCTACGAGCAGTACTTC. Translating it yields CASSGWRERSYEQYF.